A few counts support the clone carrying this T cell receptor (beta chain). Its antigen is currently unknown. Primers: 60 Vbeta forward and 13 Jbeta reverse. Sequencing used immunoSEQ multiplex PCR; TCRdb keeps in-frame clones, though not all of them. The sample yields about 180,000 clones, 84% seen once. The data were obtained in a study of cytomegalovirus exposure and HLA in healthy donors. The study's findings and limits: Most TCR beta V segments were productive about 87% or about 30% of the time in an earlier analysis. A later analysis by the authors found several of the most significant clusters apparently linked to common viral pathogens. In a later analysis, CMV-associated beta chains were mostly HLA-associated, it appeared.

Germline lookup yields CDR1 MNHEY and CDR2 SVGAGI. There are 12 residues in the CDR3. V was shortened by 8 bases and J by 6 bases, with 13 bases between the two germline ends. Sample: PBMCs. This TCR was sampled from a girl aged 5-17 years in good health and CMV-seropositive. The chain links TRBV6-5 to TRBJ1-2; D is ambiguous. For the CDR3, the DNA is TGTGCCAGCCGGACTAGGACGGATGGCTACACCTTC. Translating it yields CASRTRTDGYTF.